This T cell receptor beta chain was sequenced during a study of blood T cell repertoires in COVID-19. Study-wide context: From the United States, Italy and Spain came samples of acute and convalescent COVID-19. PBMCs, B-cell-depleted T cells, or T cells were the source of the cDNA or gDNA that made up the material.

Authors' analysis steps: By means of reference gene primer amplification, nucleated cell counts were estimated. The assay was immunoSEQ multiplex PCR, and TCRdb's table has in-frame clones only and misses some. V and J calls and clone size follow that table, whereas D and trimming were derived from the DNA. The data hold over 75,000 clones, with around 84% observed a single time. CDR3 length: 11 amino acids. Germline V gives CDR1 GTSNPN, CDR2 SVGIG (reference sequence). This clone was observed a handful of times. The clonotype comes from a woman in her 50s with acute or convalescent COVID-19. Sequencing was performed on peripheral blood. The rearrangement uses TRBV30 and TRBJ1-2, with TRBD1 identical over 7 bases. The CDR3 coding sequence is TGTGTGCGGGACAGTAACTATGGCTACACCTTC. Protein sequence: CVRDSNYGYTF.